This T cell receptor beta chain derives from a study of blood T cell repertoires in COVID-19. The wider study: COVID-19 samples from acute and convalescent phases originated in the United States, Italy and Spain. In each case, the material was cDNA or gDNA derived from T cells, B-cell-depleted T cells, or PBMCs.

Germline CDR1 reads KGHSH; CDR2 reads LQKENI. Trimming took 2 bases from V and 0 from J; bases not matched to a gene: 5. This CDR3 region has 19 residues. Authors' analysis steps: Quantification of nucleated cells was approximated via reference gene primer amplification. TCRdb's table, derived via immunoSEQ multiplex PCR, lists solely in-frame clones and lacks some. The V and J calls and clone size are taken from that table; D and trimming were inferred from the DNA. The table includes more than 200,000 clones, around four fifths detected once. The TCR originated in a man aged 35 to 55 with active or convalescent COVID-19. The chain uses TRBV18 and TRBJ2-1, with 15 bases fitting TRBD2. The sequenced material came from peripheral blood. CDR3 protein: CASSPRTSGGVSSYNEQFF. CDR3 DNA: TGTGCCAGCTCACCAAGGACTAGCGGGGGGGTGAGCTCCTACAATGAGCAGTTCTTC.